The next 14 T cell receptor beta chains were all read from a single sample in a study of cytomegalovirus exposure and HLA in healthy donors. PCR was performed using 60 Vbeta and 13 Jbeta primers. Repertoires were generated with immunoSEQ multiplex PCR, while TCRdb's copy carries only in-frame clones and drops some. The repertoire includes about 160,000 clones, 65% to 80% of them detected once, and 3.5% to 5% sits in the top ten. The sample comprised PBMCs. These receptors all come from a middle-aged man in good health and CMV-seronegative.

This clone was recorded only once. V and J are TRBV28 and TRBJ2-1, with TRBD2 matching 10 bases. Germline CDR1 is MDHEN and CDR2 is SYDVKM. This CDR3 has 18 residues. V lost 7 bases, J lost 9 bases, and 21 bases stayed unmatched. CDR3 DNA: TGTGCCAGCATCAAAAGTATCTTACATACTAGCGGGGTTCTTGAGCAGTTCTTC. This encodes CASIKSILHTSGVLEQFF.

The V gene is TRBV5-6, the J gene TRBJ2-3; D gene unclear. The CDR3 totals 11 residues. Germline V gives CDR1 SGHDT, CDR2 YYEEEE. V was clipped by 5 bases and J by 5 bases, with 6 bases between them. CDR3 nucleotides: TGTGCCAGCAGGCTAGGAGATACGCAGTATTTT. Its protein is CASRLGDTQYF.

The chain combines TRBV30 with TRBJ1-2, with TRBD1 matching 7 bases. V shed 2 bases and J 5 bases; nucleotides not matched to a gene: 5. The germline CDR1 and CDR2 sequences are GTSNPN and SVGIG (reference sequence). CDR3 size: 13 residues. This CDR3 reads CAWSRDSIYGYTF. The CDR3 nucleotides read TGTGCCTGGAGTAGGGACAGCATATATGGCTACACCTTC.

This sequence joins TRBV29-1 and TRBJ1-4; TRBD1 matches 10 bases. The ends lost 7 bases at V and 5 bases at J; junction bases unmatched: 4. Per germline, CDR1 SQVTM and CDR2 ANQGSEA. CDR3 length: 13 residues. The CDR3 DNA follows: TGCAGCGGGCGGACAGGGGGAAATGAAAAACTGTTTTTT. Translating gives CSGRTGGNEKLFF.

The chain has TRBV7-6 and TRBJ2-5, with TRBD2 matching over 10 bases. This CDR3 has 19 amino acids. Losses at the gene ends were 2 bases for V and 4 bases for J; bases not matched to a gene: 16. Germline CDR1 reads SGHVS; CDR2 reads FNYEAQ. CDR3 DNA sequence: TGTGCCAGCAGCTTACTCCAGGGATCTAGCGGGGGTTCCCGAGAGACCCAGTACTTC. It encodes CASSLLQGSSGGSRETQYF.

In DNA form, the CDR3 reads TGCGCCAGCAGCGATCGGACAGGGAGGAACACTGAAGCTTTCTTT. It encodes CASSDRTGRNTEAFF. This chain links TRBV4-1 with TRBJ1-1, with 8 bases identical to TRBD1. Losses at the gene ends were 5 bases for V and 1 base for J; bases not matched to a gene: 6. The CDR3 is made up of 15 amino acids. The V gene's germline CDR1 is MGHRA and CDR2 YSYEKL.

Written as DNA, the CDR3 is TGCGCCAGCAAAGTCGGACAGGGACCAGGAGAGACCCAGTACTTC. Encoded protein: CASKVGQGPGETQYF. This rearrangement joins TRBV10-2 to TRBJ2-5, with 8 bases that match TRBD1. This CDR3 has 15 residues. The J segment lost 4 bases and the V segment lost 7 bases, leaving 11 bases of the junction unmatched. The germline gives CDR1 WSHSY, CDR2 SAAADI.

This chain joins TRBV10-3 and TRBJ1-1; tentative D call: TRBD1 (5 bases). CDR1 and CDR2 (germline): ENHRY, SYGVKD. V lost 3 bases to trimming and J lost 4 bases, with 18 bases between them. CDR3 length equals 16 residues. In nucleotides, the CDR3 is TGTGCCATCAGTGACCCCACCAGGGCCCCGGGCACTGAAGCTTTCTTT. Amino acid sequence: CAISDPTRAPGTEAFF.

V and J are TRBV27 and TRBJ2-5; TRBD1 agrees at 8 bases. V lost 6 bases and J lost 1; bases outside the gene matches: 7. There are 15 residues in the CDR3. The V gene's germline CDR1 is MNHEY and CDR2 SMNVEV (reference sequence). CDR3 protein: CASRPDRDGQETQYF. The CDR3 DNA follows: TGTGCCAGCAGACCGGACAGGGATGGCCAAGAGACCCAGTACTTC.

The rearrangement links TRBV9 to TRBJ2-3; perhaps TRBD1 as D (6 bases). Germline CDR1 is SGDLS and CDR2 is YYNGEE. Trimming removed 1 base from V and 7 bases from J, with 13 bases in between. CDR3 size: 14 residues. The CDR3 loop reads CASSVSITGHTQYF. The CDR3 DNA is TGTGCCAGCAGCGTATCCATAACAGGGCATACGCAGTATTTT.

This sequence joins TRBV4-1 and TRBJ2-7; 9 bases fit TRBD1. CDR3 length equals 15 residues. V lost 4 bases and J lost 4; bases outside the gene matches: 8. Germline assignment: CDR1 MGHRA and CDR2 YSYEKL. Written as DNA, the CDR3 is TGCGCCAGCAGCCGTCCGGGACAGGGTCGATACGAGCAGTACTTC. This sequence encodes CASSRPGQGRYEQYF.

V gene TRBV15 combines with J gene TRBJ2-1; D gene unclear. CDR1 and CDR2 from the germline V gene are LNHNV and YYDKDF (reference sequence). V gave up 4 bases and J gave up 8 bases, with 15 bases separating them. The CDR3 has 14 amino acids. The CDR3 loop reads CATSIRGQPDEQFF. Written as DNA, the CDR3 is TGTGCCACCAGCATCAGAGGTCAGCCCGATGAGCAGTTCTTC.

J is TRBJ2-1 and V is TRBV10-3; no clear D. CDR1 is ENHRY, CDR2 SYGVKD, per germline. The CDR3 runs to 15 residues. V dropped 3 bases and J dropped 6 bases, with 15 bases sitting between them. CDR3: CAISDGPQTLNEQFF. The CDR3 nucleotides read TGTGCCATCAGTGATGGGCCCCAAACCCTCAATGAGCAGTTCTTC.

This chain connects TRBV7-9 to TRBJ2-1; 13 bases are shared with TRBD2. V trimming: 6 bases; J trimming: 7 bases; junction bases outside the gene matches: 6. CDR1 is SEHNR, CDR2 FQNEAQ, per germline (reference sequence). The CDR3 contains 15 residues. CDR3 residues: CASRVLAGGLNEQFF. DNA of the CDR3: TGTGCCAGCAGGGTACTAGCGGGGGGGCTGAATGAGCAGTTCTTC.